The 21 T cell receptor beta chains presented below share a single source sample, sequenced in a study of T cell responses to AZD1222 COVID-19 vaccine. Method: immunoSEQ multiplex PCR; TCRdb's copy keeps in-frame clones and lacks some. The sample comprises 86,000 or so clones, 85% to 95% of which are singletons, and approximately 10% rests with the top ten. Sequencing used peripheral blood, obtained 28 days after the second AZD1222 dose. All receptors come from an adult who received the AZD1222 COVID-19 vaccine.

The count of this clone is one. This sequence joins TRBV28 and TRBJ1-3; D unclear. This CDR3 region has 15 residues. Trimming removed 7 bases at V and 1 base at J, with 14 bases between. Germline-derived CDR1 and CDR2 are MDHEN and SYDVKM. CDR3 coding DNA: TGTGCCAGCATCCCAACCAGGCCTTCTGGAAACACCATATATTTT. It translates to CASIPTRPSGNTIYF.

This clone showed up just once. The rearrangement links TRBV5-1 to TRBJ2-7, with a possible D match to TRBD1 (6 bases). V was clipped by 1 base and J by 1 base, with 15 bases between them. Germline CDR1 is SGHRS and CDR2 is YFSETQ. The CDR3 is 16 residues long. CDR3 in amino acids: CASSLWSGVVSYEQYF. The DNA for the CDR3 is TGCGCCAGCAGCTTGTGGTCAGGGGTGGTGTCCTACGAGCAGTACTTC.

The chain carries TRBV6-5 and TRBJ2-7, with D possibly matching TRBD2 (5 bases). Germline-derived CDR1 and CDR2 are MNHEY and SVGAGI. The CDR3 spans 14 residues. V dropped 2 bases and J dropped 1 base, with 9 bases sitting between them. The CDR3 sequence is CASSYGGQSYEQYF. DNA of the CDR3: TGTGCCAGCAGTTACGGAGGCCAGTCCTACGAGCAGTACTTC.

The chain couples TRBV28 to TRBJ2-7; 9 nucleotides agree with TRBD2. The CDR3 totals 15 residues. Germline V gene data show CDR1 as MDHEN and CDR2 as SYDVKM. The J segment lost 7 bases and the V segment lost 4 bases, leaving 11 bases of the junction unmatched. The chain's CDR3 is CASSSRVAGVGEQYF. DNA of the CDR3: TGTGCCAGCAGTTCCAGGGTAGCGGGAGTAGGAGAGCAGTACTTC.

The CDR3 is CASSLAATLYQETQYF. DNA for the CDR3: TGTGCCAGCAGCTTAGCTGCGACCCTGTACCAAGAGACCCAGTACTTC. This rearrangement joins TRBV11-2 to TRBJ2-5; no definite D call. V dropped 1 base and J dropped 0 bases, with 12 bases sitting between them. The CDR3 is 16 amino acids. CDR1 and CDR2 from the germline V gene are SGHAT and FQNNGV.

The chain uses TRBV5-6 and TRBJ1-5; D not certain. The V and J ends lost 0 bases and 2 bases respectively, with 9 bases between them. Looked up from germline, CDR1 is SGHDT and CDR2 is YYEEEE. The CDR3 is 15 residues long. CDR3 loop: CASSLGPGGNQPQHF. As DNA, the CDR3 is TGTGCCAGCAGCTTGGGACCCGGGGGCAATCAGCCCCAGCATTTT.

The sample holds a few counts of this clone. The chain couples TRBV24-1 to TRBJ1-1; D uncertain. The CDR3 covers 16 residues. Trimming left V 5 bases short and J 2 bases short, with 17 bases between. CDR1 and CDR2 from the germline V gene are KGHDR and SFDVKD. CDR3 amino acids: CATSVSRPGANTEAFF. For the CDR3, the DNA is TGTGCCACCAGTGTTTCCCGGCCTGGAGCTAACACTGAAGCTTTCTTT.

This chain joins TRBV2 and TRBJ1-6, with D maybe TRBD1 (5 bases). V lost 1 base to trimming and J lost 7 bases, with 17 bases between them. This CDR3 is 17 amino acids long. The germline gives CDR1 SNHLY, CDR2 FYNNEI. The CDR3 region has the DNA TGTGCCAGCAGTGAAGGTTGGGGCAGATCAGACAATTCACCCCTCCACTTT. Residues: CASSEGWGRSDNSPLHF.

The chain is built from TRBV10-1 and TRBJ1-4, with D perhaps matching TRBD1 (5 bases). Germline V CDR1 and CDR2: WNHNN, SYGVQD (reference sequence). The CDR3 contains 14 residues. V was pared by 5 bases and J by 7 bases, with 14 bases between. Here the CDR3 reads CASSRARRGEKLFF. The CDR3 DNA follows: TGCGCCAGCAGTCGGGCGCGGAGGGGTGAAAAACTGTTTTTT.

This clone has a handful of counts. The rearrangement uses TRBV27 and TRBJ1-1, with 8 bases identical to TRBD1. V shed 6 bases and J 9 bases; nucleotides not matched to a gene: 9. CDR1 is MNHEY, CDR2 SMNVEV, per germline (reference sequence). This CDR3 contains 13 residues. As DNA, the CDR3 is TGTGCCAGCAGATCCGGACAGGGAGGTAAAGCTTTCTTT. It is translated as CASRSGQGGKAFF.

This chain links TRBV5-1 with TRBJ2-5; 15 nucleotides agree with TRBD2. V lost 0 bases and J lost 5; bases outside the gene matches: 5. CDR1 is SGHRS, CDR2 YFSETQ, per germline. The CDR3 runs to 17 residues. The CDR3 DNA sequence: TGCGCCAGCAGCTTGGCGAGCGGGACTAGCGGGGGGGAGACCCAGTACTTC. This gives the protein CASSLASGTSGGETQYF.

The chain is built from TRBV19 and TRBJ1-6; the D is unclear. Germline V gene sequence: CDR1 LNHDA, CDR2 SQIVND (reference sequence). V was cut by 7 bases and J by 10 bases, with 11 bases left in between. This CDR3 spans 12 amino acids. The CDR3 DNA follows: TGTGCCAGTACAAAGGAAGGATCACCCCTCCACTTT. This translates into CASTKEGSPLHF. Full variable domain (missing parts from reference TRBV19 and TRBJ1-6): DGGITQSPKYLFRKEGQNVTLSCEQNLNHDAMYWYRQDPGQGLRLIYYSQIVNDFQKGDIAEGYSVSREKKESFPLTVTSAQKNPTAFYLCASTKEGSPLHFGNGTRLTVT.

The chain is built from TRBV19 and TRBJ1-1; possibly TRBD1 for D (5 bases). Trimming left V 6 bases short and J 1 base short, with 12 bases between. The CDR3 sequence is 14 residues long. The germline gives CDR1 LNHDA, CDR2 SQIVND (reference sequence). The CDR3 coding sequence is TGTGCCAGTAGCAGGGACCAGGGGAACACTGAAGCTTTCTTT. It translates to CASSRDQGNTEAFF. The full variable domain, with the rest looked up from reference TRBV19 and TRBJ1-1, is DGGITQSPKYLFRKEGQNVTLSCEQNLNHDAMYWYRQDPGQGLRLIYYSQIVNDFQKGDIAEGYSVSREKKESFPLTVTSAQKNPTAFYLCASSRDQGNTEAFFGQGTRLTVV.

V is TRBV13 and J is TRBJ2-1; the D call may be TRBD1 or TRBD2 (6 bases each). The CDR3 extends over 16 amino acids. V was cut by 1 base and J by 8 bases, with 18 bases left in between. The germline gives CDR1 PRHDT, CDR2 FYEKMQ (reference sequence). The CDR3 DNA reads as TGTGCCAGCAGCTTAGAAGGGACAACAAGGGAGGATGAGCAGTTCTTC. It translates to CASSLEGTTREDEQFF. The complete variable domain, with remaining parts taken from reference TRBV13 and TRBJ2-1, reads AAGVIQSPRHLIKEKRETATLKCYPIPRHDTVYWYQQGPGQDPQFLISFYEKMQSDKGSIPDRFSAQQFSDYHSELNMSSLELGDSALYFCASSLEGTTREDEQFFGPGTRLTVL.

V is TRBV28 and J is TRBJ2-1, with TRBD2 matching over 14 bases. The CDR3 covers 18 residues. The germline CDR1 and CDR2 sequences are MDHEN and SYDVKM. Germline trimming cut 3 bases from V and 8 bases from J; bases unmatched to any gene: 12. In DNA, the CDR3 is TGTGCCAGCAGTTTGGGACTAGCGGGAGCCCCATTCTTAGATGAGCAGTTCTTC. It is translated as CASSLGLAGAPFLDEQFF.

The chain couples TRBV6-2 or TRBV6-3 to TRBJ2-2; no clear D. CDR1 MNHEY and CDR2 SVGEGT come from the germline V gene. V lost 0 bases, J lost 1 base, and 0 bases lay in between. The CDR3 loop spans 13 amino acids. The CDR3 spells CASSYSNTGELFF. The CDR3 coding sequence is TGTGCCAGCAGTTACTCGAACACCGGGGAGCTGTTTTTT.

The genes are TRBV7-9 and TRBJ1-6, with D unclear. V gave up 3 bases and J gave up 6 bases, with 15 bases separating them. The CDR3 is made up of 16 amino acids. The V gene's germline CDR1 is SEHNR and CDR2 FQNEAQ (reference sequence). DNA of the CDR3: TGTGCCAGCAGCTTCGGGTCTTTGTCTTCTAATTCACCCCTCCACTTT. Amino acids: CASSFGSLSSNSPLHF.

The chain couples TRBV28 to TRBJ1-4, with D perhaps matching TRBD1 (5 bases). The CDR3 loop spans 15 amino acids. Trimming removed 8 bases at V and 5 bases at J, with 18 bases between. CDR1 is MDHEN, CDR2 SYDVKM, per germline. This CDR3 reads CASLPRGGRNEKLFF. The CDR3 DNA sequence: TGTGCCAGCCTTCCTCGGGGGGGGAGAAATGAAAAACTGTTTTTT.

J is TRBJ2-5 and V is TRBV5-1; a weak D match, TRBD1 (6 bases). V was shortened by 0 bases and J by 5 bases, with 14 bases between the two germline ends. In germline, CDR1 is SGHRS, CDR2 YFSETQ. The CDR3 covers 15 residues. CDR3 sequence reads: CASSLGIRGRETQYF. CDR3 nucleotides: TGCGCCAGCAGCTTGGGGATCAGGGGCCGGGAGACCCAGTACTTC. The whole variable domain, remainder taken from reference TRBV5-1 and TRBJ2-5, is KAGVTQTPRYLIKTRGQQVTLSCSPISGHRSVSWYQQTPGQGLQFLFEYFSETQRNKGNFPGRFSGRQFSNSRSEMNVSTLELGDSALYLCASSLGIRGRETQYFGPGTRLLVL.

This rearrangement joins TRBV19 to TRBJ1-4, with D hard to call. Germline values: CDR1 LNHDA, CDR2 SQIVND (reference sequence). The CDR3 has 15 residues. Trimming left V 5 bases short and J 2 bases short, with 12 bases between. CDR3 sequence reads: CASSDQVFTNEKLFF. The CDR3 bases are TGTGCCAGTAGTGACCAGGTCTTCACTAATGAAAAACTGTTTTTT.

The chain combines TRBV30 with TRBJ1-5; TRBD1 matches 7 bases. Germline V gene sequence: CDR1 GTSNPN, CDR2 SVGIG (reference sequence). The V segment lost 0 bases and the J segment 3 bases; nucleotides outside the gene matches: 5. The CDR3 has 15 amino acids. The CDR3 here is CAWSVYGTVNQPQHF. Written as DNA, the CDR3 is TGTGCCTGGAGTGTGTACGGGACAGTCAATCAGCCCCAGCATTTT.